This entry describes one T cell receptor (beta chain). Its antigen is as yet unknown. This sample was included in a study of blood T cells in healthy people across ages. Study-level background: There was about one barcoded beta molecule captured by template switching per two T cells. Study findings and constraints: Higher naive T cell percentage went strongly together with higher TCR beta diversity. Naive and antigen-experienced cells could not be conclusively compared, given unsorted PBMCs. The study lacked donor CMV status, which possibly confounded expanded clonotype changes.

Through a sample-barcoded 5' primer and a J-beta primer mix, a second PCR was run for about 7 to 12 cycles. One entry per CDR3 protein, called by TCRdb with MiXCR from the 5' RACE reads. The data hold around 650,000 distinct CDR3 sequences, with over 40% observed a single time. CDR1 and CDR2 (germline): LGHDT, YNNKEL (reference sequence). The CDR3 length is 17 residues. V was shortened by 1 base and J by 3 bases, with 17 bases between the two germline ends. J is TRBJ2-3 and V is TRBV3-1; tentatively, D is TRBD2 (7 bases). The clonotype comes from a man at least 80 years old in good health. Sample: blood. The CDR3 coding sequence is TGTGCCAGCAGCCAAGGGAGGGCCGGGGGGCTTACAGATACGCAGTATTTT. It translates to CASSQGRAGGLTDTQYF.